This TCR beta chain was recorded in a study of T cell responses to AZD1222 COVID-19 vaccine. Whole-study results and caveats: Elevations in Spike-specific TCR breadth and depth followed administration of two AZD1222 doses. Most donors were white British, females outnumbered males, and clonal diversity was possibly underestimated. Repertoire sampling occurred only after the peak T cell response. Nearly half of spike-specific TCRs reportedly target unmutated variant regions.

This table comes from immunoSEQ multiplex PCR, and its TCRdb copy is limited to in-frame clones, with some not included. The profile shows about 120,000 clones, roughly 93% of them singletons. Details on this clone: Its antigen remains unknown.

Source: peripheral blood, taken on day 0 of AZD1222 vaccination. The sequence was collected from an adult in good health.

This CDR3 reads CASSLGTGYGDTEAFF. Here the CDR3 DNA reads TGTGCCAGCAGTTTGGGGACAGGGTATGGGGACACTGAAGCTTTCTTT. V is TRBV27 and J is TRBJ1-1; 9 nucleotides align to TRBD1. Per the germline V gene, CDR1 is MNHEY and CDR2 is SMNVEV (reference sequence). After removal of 3 bases from V and 3 bases from J, the junction contained 8 bases not matched to a gene. CDR3 length: 16 amino acids.